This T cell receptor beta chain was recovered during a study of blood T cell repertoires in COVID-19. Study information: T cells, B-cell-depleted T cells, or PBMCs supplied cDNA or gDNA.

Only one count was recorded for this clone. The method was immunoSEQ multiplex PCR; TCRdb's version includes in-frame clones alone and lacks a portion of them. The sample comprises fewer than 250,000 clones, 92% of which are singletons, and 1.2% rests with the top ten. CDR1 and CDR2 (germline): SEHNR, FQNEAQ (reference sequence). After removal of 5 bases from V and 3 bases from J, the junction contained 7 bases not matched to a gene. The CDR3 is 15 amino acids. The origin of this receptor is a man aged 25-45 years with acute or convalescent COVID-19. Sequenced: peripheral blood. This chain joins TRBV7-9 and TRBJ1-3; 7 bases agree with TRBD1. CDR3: CASSTVQGNGNTIYF. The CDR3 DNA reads TGTGCCAGCAGCACAGTACAGGGGAATGGAAACACCATATATTTT.